In this sample, the clone carrying this T cell receptor beta chain is medium-sized. The record originates from a study of molecular identifiers for immune sequencing clone quantification. Study information: In replicates, RNA taken from 20,000 or 100,000 naive CD8 cells was divided five ways, and four portions underwent sequencing.

Trimming took off 0 bases at V and 6 bases at J, with 4 bases between the two ends. The CDR3 has 12 amino acids. CDR1 and CDR2 from the germline V gene are SGDLS and YYNGEE. TCRdb recomputed calls from the PCR reads with MiXCR, one row per CDR3 protein. This table holds 15,000 to 25,000 distinct CDR3 sequences, about 20% found once. The material sequenced was naive CD8+ T cells from blood, with Jurkat cell RNA spiked in. Described subset: FACS-sorted CD8+CD4-CCR7+CD45RA+ naive T cells. The sequence derives from a human donor in good health. Some libraries in this study had Jurkat cell RNA spiked in. This sequence joins TRBV9 and TRBJ2-1; unclear D gene. DNA for the CDR3: TGTGCCAGCAGCGTAGTGCCCAATGAGCAGTTCTTC. It specifies CASSVVPNEQFF. The full variable domain, with the rest looked up from reference TRBV9 and TRBJ2-1, is DSGVTQTPKHLITATGQRVTLRCSPRSGDLSVYWYQQSLDQGLQFLIQYYNGEERAKGNILERFSAQQFPDLHSELNLSSLELGDSALYFCASSVVPNEQFFGPGTRLTVL.